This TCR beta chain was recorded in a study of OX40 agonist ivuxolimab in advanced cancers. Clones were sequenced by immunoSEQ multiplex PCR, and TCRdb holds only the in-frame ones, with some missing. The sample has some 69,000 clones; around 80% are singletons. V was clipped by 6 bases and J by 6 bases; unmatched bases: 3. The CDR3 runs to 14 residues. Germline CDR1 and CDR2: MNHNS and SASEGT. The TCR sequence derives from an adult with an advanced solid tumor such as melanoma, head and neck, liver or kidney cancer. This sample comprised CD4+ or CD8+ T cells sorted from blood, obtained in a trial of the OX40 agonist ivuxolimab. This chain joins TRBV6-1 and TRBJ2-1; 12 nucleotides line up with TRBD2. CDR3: CASRLAGGGNEQFF. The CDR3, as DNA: TGTGCCAGCAGGCTAGCGGGAGGGGGCAATGAGCAGTTCTTC.